This T cell receptor beta chain was sequenced in a study of blood T cell repertoires in COVID-19. Study-wide context: The United States, Italy and Spain supplied acute and convalescent COVID-19 samples. The cDNA or gDNA used as material had been derived from T cells, B-cell-depleted T cells, or PBMCs.

How the authors handled the data: For nucleated cells, counts were estimated from reference gene primer amplification. Repertoires were generated with immunoSEQ multiplex PCR, while TCRdb's copy carries only in-frame clones and drops some. V, J and clone size were drawn from that table, and D and trimming were deduced from the DNA. This table holds around 100,000 clones, over 80% found once. This CDR3 is 14 amino acids long. Trimming stripped 3 bases from V and 14 bases from J, with 17 bases between. Germline V gene sequence: CDR1 SNHLY, CDR2 FYNNEI. This chain connects TRBV2 to TRBJ1-6, with D tentatively TRBD1 (6 bases). This TCR was sampled from a woman between 50 and 59 years old with acute or convalescent COVID-19. Sequenced input: peripheral blood. The CDR3 spells CASSEWQGRRTLHF. CDR3 nucleotide sequence: TGTGCCAGCAGTGAGTGGCAGGGGCGAAGGACCCTCCACTTT. Full variable domain (missing parts from reference TRBV2 and TRBJ1-6): EPEVTQTPSHQVTQMGQEVILRCVPISNHLYFYWYRQILGQKVEFLVSFYNNEISEKSEIFDDQFSVERPDGSNFTLKIRSTKLEDSAMYFCASSEWQGRRTLHFGNGTRLTVT.